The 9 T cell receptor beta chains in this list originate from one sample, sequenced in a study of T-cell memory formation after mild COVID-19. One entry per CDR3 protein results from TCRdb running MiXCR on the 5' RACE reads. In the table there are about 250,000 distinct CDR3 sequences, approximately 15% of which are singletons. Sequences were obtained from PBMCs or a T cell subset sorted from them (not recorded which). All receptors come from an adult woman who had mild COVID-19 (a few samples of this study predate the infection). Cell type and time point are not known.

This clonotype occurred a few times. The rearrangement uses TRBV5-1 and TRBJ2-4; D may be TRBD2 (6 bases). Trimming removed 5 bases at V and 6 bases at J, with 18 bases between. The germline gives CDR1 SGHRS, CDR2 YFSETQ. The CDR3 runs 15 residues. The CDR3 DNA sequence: TGCGCCAGCAGAAGGGAGGCGGGGCTCGTAAACATTCAGTACTTC. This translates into CASRREAGLVNIQYF.

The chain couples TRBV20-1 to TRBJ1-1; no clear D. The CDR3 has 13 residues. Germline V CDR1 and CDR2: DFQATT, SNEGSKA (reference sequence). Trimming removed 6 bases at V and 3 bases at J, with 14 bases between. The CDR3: CSAGGRRDTEAFF. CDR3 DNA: TGCAGTGCCGGTGGGAGAAGGGACACTGAAGCTTTCTTT.

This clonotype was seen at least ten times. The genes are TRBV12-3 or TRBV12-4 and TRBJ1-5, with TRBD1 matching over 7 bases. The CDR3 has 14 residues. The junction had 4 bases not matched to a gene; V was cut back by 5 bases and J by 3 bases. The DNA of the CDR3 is TGTGCCAGCAGTATGACAGGGCTCAATCAGCCCCAGCATTTT. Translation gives CASSMTGLNQPQHF.

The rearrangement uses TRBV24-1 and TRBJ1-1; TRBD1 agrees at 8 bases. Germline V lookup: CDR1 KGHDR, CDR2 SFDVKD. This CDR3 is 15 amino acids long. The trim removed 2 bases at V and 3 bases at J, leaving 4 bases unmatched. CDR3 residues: CATSDSTGGDTEAFF. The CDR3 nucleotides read TGTGCCACCAGTGATTCTACAGGGGGGGACACTGAAGCTTTCTTT.

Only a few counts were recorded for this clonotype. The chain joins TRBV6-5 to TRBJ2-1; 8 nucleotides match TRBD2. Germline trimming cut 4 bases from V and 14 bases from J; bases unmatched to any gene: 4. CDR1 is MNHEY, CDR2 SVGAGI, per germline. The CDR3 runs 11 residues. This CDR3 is CASSWTGGEFF. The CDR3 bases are TGTGCCAGCAGTTGGACGGGGGGGGAGTTCTTC.

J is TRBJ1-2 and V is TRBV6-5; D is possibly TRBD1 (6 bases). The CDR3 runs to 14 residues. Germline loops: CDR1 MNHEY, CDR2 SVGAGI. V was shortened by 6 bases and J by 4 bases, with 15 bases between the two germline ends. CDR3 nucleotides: TGTGCCAGCAGGCCCGGACAGAGGATCTATGGCTACACCTTC. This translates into CASRPGQRIYGYTF.

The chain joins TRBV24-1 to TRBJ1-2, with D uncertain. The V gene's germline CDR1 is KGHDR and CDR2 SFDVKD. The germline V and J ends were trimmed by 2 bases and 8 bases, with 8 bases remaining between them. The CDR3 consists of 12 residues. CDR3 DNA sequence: TGTGCCACCAGTGATTACAGTCGGGGCTACACCTTC. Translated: CATSDYSRGYTF.

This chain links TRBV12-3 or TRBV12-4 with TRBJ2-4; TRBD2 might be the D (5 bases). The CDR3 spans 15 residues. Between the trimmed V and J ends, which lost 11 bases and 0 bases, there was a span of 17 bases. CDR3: CAPYWDEGAKNIQYF. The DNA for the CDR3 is TGTGCCCCCTACTGGGATGAGGGAGCCAAAAACATTCAGTACTTC.

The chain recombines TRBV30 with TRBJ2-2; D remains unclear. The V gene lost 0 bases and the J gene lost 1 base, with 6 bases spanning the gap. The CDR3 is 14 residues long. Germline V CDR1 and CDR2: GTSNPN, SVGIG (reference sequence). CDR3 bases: TGTGCCTGGAGTGTAACGGTGAACACCGGGGAGCTGTTTTTT. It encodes CAWSVTVNTGELFF.